This T cell receptor (beta chain) derives from a study of CXCR3-negative and CXCR3-positive naive CD8 T cells. Study-level points and caveats: Higher TRB CDR3 hydrophobicity marked CXCR3-positive naive cells relative to CXCR3-negative naive cells.

5' RACE that incorporated UMI labels was used to prepare the TRB cDNA libraries. TCRdb re-called the 5' RACE reads and gives one entry per CDR3 protein, without DNA. This listing includes tens of thousands of distinct CDR3 sequences. The CDR3 length is 15 residues. Germline loops: CDR1 LNHNV, CDR2 YYDKDF (reference sequence). A note on this clonotype: Its antigen is still unknown.

CD45RO-CCR7+CD27+CD95- characterized naive CD8+ T cells. What was sequenced was naive CXCR3- CD8+ T cells from blood. This sample's subset: CD45RO-CCR7+CD27+CD95- naive CD8+ T cells lacking CXCR3 (TNR3-). The origin of this receptor is a human donor in good health. Some clones in this sample may be carry-over from other donors' samples. The rearrangement links TRBV15 to TRBJ2-1; the D call from TCRdb, TRBD1, cannot be confirmed without DNA. CDR3 in amino acids: CATSLGGRSYNEQFF.